Following are 16 T cell receptor beta chains from one sample sequenced in a study of blood T cell repertoires in COVID-19. Repertoires were generated with immunoSEQ multiplex PCR, while TCRdb's copy carries only in-frame clones and drops some. This sample yields over 100,000 clones, of which 91% are seen a single time; about 6.3% belongs to the top ten. Sequencing was done on a sample of peripheral blood. The receptors originated from a human donor in a cohort sampled during active COVID-19.

The rearrangement uses TRBV6-1 and TRBJ2-7; TRBD2 is a possible D gene (5 bases). CDR3 length equals 12 residues. Deletions cut 2 bases from V and 3 bases from J, with 5 bases between. The V gene's germline CDR1 is MNHNS and CDR2 SASEGT. In nucleotides, the CDR3 is TGTGCCAGCAGTGAACGGGGCTACGAGCAGTACTTC. Amino acids: CASSERGYEQYF.

As regards this clone: Its ends do not fully match the called genes, so a read error is possible. The chain recombines TRBV5-4 with TRBJ1-1; 8 bases line up with TRBD1. Looked up from germline, CDR1 is SGHNT and CDR2 is YYREEE (reference sequence). This CDR3 is built from 14 residues. The CDR3 DNA is TGTGCCAGCAGGTTGGACAGGGCTCACACTGAAGCTTTCTTT. Amino acids: CASRLDRAHTEAFF.

The rearrangement uses TRBV19 and TRBJ2-7; a possible D gene is TRBD1 (6 bases). The CDR3 runs 14 residues. Germline values: CDR1 LNHDA, CDR2 SQIVND (reference sequence). V shed 3 bases and J shed 4 bases, with 13 bases lying between them. CDR3: CASSIGRGPYEQYF. CDR3 coding DNA: TGTGCCAGTAGTATCGGCAGGGGACCATACGAGCAGTACTTC.

J is TRBJ1-6 and V is TRBV6-5, with no clear D. CDR1 and CDR2 (germline): MNHEY, SVGAGI. This CDR3 region has 16 residues. Trimming took 0 bases from V and 0 from J, leaving 6 bases between them. In nucleotides, the CDR3 is TGTGCCAGCAGTTACTCCCGGAGCTCCTATAATTCACCCCTCCACTTT. This gives the protein CASSYSRSSYNSPLHF.

This clone was picked up one time. The chain employs TRBV12-3 or TRBV12-4 and TRBJ1-1; unclear D gene. This CDR3 spans 12 amino acids. V gave up 2 bases and J gave up 5 bases, with 6 bases separating them. CDR3 sequence (DNA): TGTGCCAGCAGTTTAACGGGGACTGAAGCTTTCTTT. Its protein product is CASSLTGTEAFF.

This chain uses TRBV10-2 with TRBJ2-5; D is perhaps TRBD1 (5 bases). Looked up from germline, CDR1 is WSHSY and CDR2 is SAAADI. This CDR3 comprises 15 residues. With 8 bases removed from V and 1 base from J, the gap between germline ends came to 17 bases. The CDR3 loop is CASLQDISAQETQYF. The DNA of the CDR3 is TGCGCCAGCCTGCAGGACATCTCGGCCCAAGAGACCCAGTACTTC.

The rearrangement uses TRBV13 and TRBJ2-1; D not certain. Germline lookup yields CDR1 PRHDT and CDR2 FYEKMQ (reference sequence). The CDR3 length is 11 residues. Trimming took 5 bases from V and 4 from J, leaving 3 bases between them. Here the CDR3 reads CASSTYNEQFF. The CDR3 region has the DNA TGTGCCAGCAGCACATACAATGAGCAGTTCTTC.

The rearrangement uses TRBV27 and TRBJ2-7; TRBD1 matches at 7 bases. Germline lookup yields CDR1 MNHEY and CDR2 SMNVEV (reference sequence). With V trimmed by 8 bases and J by 7 bases, 11 bases remained unmatched. This CDR3 has 13 residues. This CDR3 is CASGLSNRGEQYF. CDR3 nucleotide sequence: TGTGCCAGCGGGTTGAGTAACAGGGGAGAGCAGTACTTC.

The gene calls are TRBV5-1 and TRBJ2-1, with D possibly matching TRBD2 (5 bases). Per germline, CDR1 SGHRS and CDR2 YFSETQ. Trimming cost V 4 bases and J 5 bases, with 13 bases left between them. This CDR3 is 14 amino acids long. This chain's CDR3 is CASSPLETNNEQFF. The DNA for the CDR3 is TGCGCCAGCAGCCCACTAGAAACTAACAATGAGCAGTTCTTC.

This rearrangement joins TRBV12-3 or TRBV12-4 to TRBJ2-5; 9 positions match TRBD2. Trimming at V came to 7 bases and at J to 5 bases, leaving 5 bases not matched to a gene. The CDR3 has 13 residues. This CDR3 reads CASTRGGGETQYF. The CDR3 nucleotides are TGTGCCAGCACGCGGGGGGGCGGGGAGACCCAGTACTTC.

J is TRBJ1-5 and V is TRBV9, with no clear D. Germline CDR1 is SGDLS and CDR2 is YYNGEE. Trimming took 0 bases from V and 9 from J, leaving 13 bases between them. The CDR3 consists of 14 residues. CDR3 loop: CASSVDSSSRPQHF. The CDR3 DNA is TGTGCCAGCAGCGTAGACAGCAGCTCGCGGCCCCAGCATTTT. Filled out from reference TRBV9 and TRBJ1-5, the complete variable domain reads DSGVTQTPKHLITATGQRVTLRCSPRSGDLSVYWYQQSLDQGLQFLIQYYNGEERAKGNILERFSAQQFPDLHSELNLSSLELGDSALYFCASSVDSSSRPQHFGDGTRLSIL.

This chain uses TRBV12-3 or TRBV12-4 with TRBJ1-1, with D unresolved. V was trimmed by 5 bases and J by 7 bases, leaving 11 bases between them. CDR3 length equals 12 residues. The CDR3 spells CASSPTQYEAFF. The CDR3 region has the DNA TGTGCCAGCAGTCCCACTCAATATGAAGCTTTCTTT.

In regard to this clone: An end of the junction differs from the germline gene, which may be a read error. The chain uses TRBV7-7 and TRBJ2-1, with D tentatively TRBD1 (5 bases). The V gene's germline CDR1 is SSHAT and CDR2 FNYEAQ (reference sequence). This CDR3 comprises 15 residues. The CDR3: CASSLVQGSYNEQFF. CDR3 nucleotides: TGTGCTAGCAGCTTAGTCCAGGGCTCCTACAATGAGCAGTTCTTC.

A single count supports this clone. An end of the junction differs from the germline gene, which may be a read error. This chain links TRBV2 with TRBJ2-1; the match to TRBD2 covers 12 bases. The CDR3 runs 19 residues. Per germline, CDR1 SNHLY and CDR2 FYNNEI. The CDR3 protein is CASREELAGGPSSYNEQFF. The CDR3 DNA follows: TGTGCCAGCAGGGAAGAACTAGCGGGAGGACCGAGCTCCTACAATGAGCAGTTCTTC.

The chain links TRBV7-9 to TRBJ2-1; 9 bases map to TRBD2. With V trimmed by 5 bases and J by 9 bases, 8 bases remained unmatched. The CDR3 contains 14 residues. The V gene's germline CDR1 is SEHNR and CDR2 FQNEAQ (reference sequence). CDR3 sequence: CASSLGLASAEQFF. CDR3 bases: TGTGCCAGCAGCCTGGGACTAGCCTCGGCTGAGCAGTTCTTC. Drawing the rest from reference TRBV7-9 and TRBJ2-1, the complete variable domain is DTGVSQNPRHKITKRGQNVTFRCDPISEHNRLYWYRQTLGQGPEFLTYFQNEAQLEKSRLLSDRFSAERPKGSFSTLEIQRTEQGDSAMYLCASSLGLASAEQFFGPGTRLTVL.

The chain joins TRBV6-5 to TRBJ1-4; tentative D call: TRBD1 (6 bases). The CDR3 totals 16 residues. Germline values: CDR1 MNHEY, CDR2 SVGAGI. Deletions cut 1 base from V and 4 bases from J, with 13 bases between. In DNA, the CDR3 is TGTGCCAGCAGTTACTTAACCGGGACACGTAATGAAAAACTGTTTTTT. It is translated as CASSYLTGTRNEKLFF.